This T cell receptor (beta chain) was captured by sequencing in a study of blood T cell repertoires in COVID-19. Study overall: There were acute and convalescent COVID-19 samples, and they came from the United States, Italy and Spain. PBMCs, B-cell-depleted T cells, or T cells provided the cDNA or gDNA that made up the material.

Generated by immunoSEQ multiplex PCR, the TCRdb table keeps only in-frame clones and is missing some. The sample contains over 100,000 clones, roughly 84% of which appear only once. V lost 2 bases and J 4 bases, leaving 12 bases between the germline ends. The CDR3 is 14 residues long. Germline V gene sequence: CDR1 SGHKS, CDR2 YYEKEE (reference sequence). The sequence was collected from a man aged 40-55 years with acute or convalescent COVID-19. Material for sequencing was peripheral blood. The chain links TRBV5-5 to TRBJ1-2; no definite D call. The CDR3 bases are TGTGCCAGCAGCTTTACCACAGTTGCCTATGGCTACACCTTC. Its protein product is CASSFTTVAYGYTF.